Following are 5 T cell receptor beta chains from one sample sequenced in a study of cytomegalovirus exposure and HLA in healthy donors. The PCR had 60 Vbeta and 13 Jbeta primers. TCRdb keeps only in-frame clones here, not all; method: immunoSEQ multiplex PCR. The table lists about 190,000 clones, about four fifths of them singletons, with under 7% in the top ten. Specimen: PBMCs. The source is a woman aged 25 to 39 in good health and CMV-seropositive.

The chain recombines TRBV2 with TRBJ1-3; no clear D. CDR1 is SNHLY and CDR2 is FYNNEI in the germline V gene. This CDR3 has 16 amino acids. V was clipped by 1 base and J by 3 bases, with 13 bases between them. This CDR3 is CASSEVNSLSGNTIYF. The CDR3, as DNA: TGTGCCAGCAGTGAAGTCAATTCCCTGAGTGGAAACACCATATATTTT.

The chain carries TRBV10-3 and TRBJ2-3, with 7 bases fitting TRBD2. Unmatched junction bases numbered 9, after V lost 4 bases and J lost 2 bases. The CDR3 contains 16 residues. Germline CDR1 ENHRY, CDR2 SYGVKD. The CDR3 DNA reads TGTGCCATCAGTGTGGGGGGGGAGCGGGACACAGATACGCAGTATTTT. Translation gives CAISVGGERDTDTQYF.

The chain recombines TRBV7-2 with TRBJ1-2, with D maybe TRBD1 (5 bases). CDR3 size: 16 residues. Between the trimmed V and J ends, which lost 1 base and 0 bases, there was a span of 12 bases. Per germline, CDR1 SGHTA and CDR2 FQGNSA. Written as DNA, the CDR3 is TGTGCCAGCAGCTTAGATAAGGCAGGGACTAACTATGGCTACACCTTC. Encoded protein: CASSLDKAGTNYGYTF. Full variable domain (rest looked up from reference TRBV7-2 and TRBJ1-2): GAGVSQSPSNKVTEKGKDVELRCDPISGHTALYWYRQSLGQGLEFLIYFQGNSAPDKSGLPSDRFSAERTGGSVSTLTIQRTQQEDSAVYLCASSLDKAGTNYGYTFGSGTRLTVV.

The chain joins TRBV7-9 to TRBJ2-7; TRBD1 agrees at 10 bases. Germline CDR1 and CDR2: SEHNR and FQNEAQ (reference sequence). This CDR3 has 15 amino acids. V lost 6 bases, J lost 3 bases, and 8 bases stayed unmatched. CDR3 region: CASSYPDRGHYEQYF. The DNA of the CDR3 is TGTGCCAGCAGTTATCCCGACAGGGGGCACTACGAGCAGTACTTC.

This clone was detected only a few times. The chain carries TRBV28 and TRBJ1-1; D not resolved. Germline V gives CDR1 MDHEN, CDR2 SYDVKM. The CDR3 runs 11 residues. V was shortened by 8 bases and J by 11 bases, with 15 bases between the two germline ends. The CDR3 DNA reads TGTGCCAGCGGGCTGGGCCTCACGGCTTTCTTT. Translating gives CASGLGLTAFF.